Shown below are 8 T cell receptor beta chains from a single sample sequenced in a study of T cell responses to AZD1222 COVID-19 vaccine. Profiling relied on immunoSEQ multiplex PCR, and the TCRdb table lists in-frame clones only, not all of them. The sample shows 180,000 or so clones, 90% to 95% of them seen only once. Here the sequenced sample was peripheral blood, taken on day 0 of AZD1222 vaccination. These receptors were collected from an adult in good health.

The J gene is TRBJ1-2, the V gene TRBV18; tentative D call: TRBD1 (6 bases). CDR1 is KGHSH and CDR2 is LQKENI in the germline V gene. The CDR3 consists of 14 residues. V was shortened by 6 bases and J by 4 bases, with 15 bases between the two germline ends. CDR3 nucleotides: TGTGCCAGCTCCCCGAAGGGGGGCGGCTATGGCTACACCTTC. It codes for CASSPKGGGYGYTF. The whole variable domain, filled in from reference TRBV18 and TRBJ1-2, reads NAGVMQNPRHLVRRRGQEARLRCSPMKGHSHVYWYRQLPEEGLKFMVYLQKENIIDESGMPKERFSAEFPKEGPSILRIQQVVRGDSAAYFCASSPKGGGYGYTFGSGTRLTVV.

The chain joins TRBV9 to TRBJ2-2, with a weak D call TRBD2 (6 bases). CDR3 length: 15 residues. The V gene's germline CDR1 is SGDLS and CDR2 YYNGEE. V lost 0 bases and J lost 4, with 10 bases in between. The CDR3 DNA reads TGTGCCAGCAGCGTAGAAAATAGCGGCACCGGGGAGCTGTTTTTT. Translation: CASSVENSGTGELFF.

The J gene is TRBJ2-7, the V gene TRBV9; D perhaps matches TRBD2 (6 bases). V was cut by 0 bases and J by 1 base, with 8 bases left in between. The CDR3 is 14 amino acids. CDR1 is SGDLS, CDR2 YYNGEE, per germline. As DNA, the CDR3 is TGTGCCAGCAGCGTAGAGGGGAGGTCCTACGAGCAGTACTTC. Amino acids: CASSVEGRSYEQYF.

V is TRBV19 and J is TRBJ2-7; tentative D call: TRBD2 (6 bases). The CDR3 is 15 residues long. Germline lookup yields CDR1 LNHDA and CDR2 SQIVND (reference sequence). With 3 bases removed from V and 3 bases from J, the gap between germline ends came to 15 bases. The CDR3: CASSIGRGLDYEQYF. CDR3 DNA sequence: TGTGCCAGTAGTATTGGGCGGGGACTGGACTACGAGCAGTACTTC.

The chain carries TRBV11-2 and TRBJ2-7, with D possibly being TRBD1 (5 bases). Deletions cut 5 bases from V and 6 bases from J, with 17 bases between. Germline V CDR1 and CDR2: SGHAT, FQNNGV. This CDR3 is built from 14 residues. The CDR3 loop reads CASSPQLMGLEQYF. In DNA, the CDR3 is TGTGCCAGCAGCCCCCAGCTAATGGGGCTCGAGCAGTACTTC.

This clone was counted once. The genes are TRBV6-5 and TRBJ1-1; D possibly corresponds to TRBD1 (5 bases). The germline gives CDR1 MNHEY, CDR2 SVGAGI. The CDR3 spans 14 residues. V lost 6 bases to trimming and J lost 1 base, with 12 bases between them. The CDR3: CASRRPGGNTEAFF. In nucleotides, the CDR3 is TGTGCCAGCAGGCGGCCCGGGGGGAACACTGAAGCTTTCTTT.

The chain employs TRBV6-4 and TRBJ2-1, with D uncertain. V lost 3 bases to trimming and J lost 0 bases, with 9 bases between them. Per germline, CDR1 MRHNA and CDR2 SNTAGT. This CDR3 contains 15 residues. The CDR3 region is CASSESWGSYNEQFF. The DNA of the CDR3 is TGTGCCAGCAGTGAATCCTGGGGCTCCTACAATGAGCAGTTCTTC.

The V gene is TRBV10-3, the J gene TRBJ2-1; a weak D match, TRBD2 (7 bases). The germline CDR1 and CDR2 sequences are ENHRY and SYGVKD. The ends were cut back, 8 bases at V and 6 bases at J, with 17 bases in the middle. This CDR3 has 14 amino acids. CDR3 protein: CAIAGQGRANEQFF. The CDR3 coding sequence is TGTGCCATCGCCGGGCAGGGGAGGGCCAATGAGCAGTTCTTC.